This T cell receptor (beta chain) was captured by sequencing in a study of cytomegalovirus exposure and HLA in healthy donors. The PCR contained 60 Vbeta and 13 Jbeta primers. Libraries were prepared by immunoSEQ multiplex PCR; TCRdb keeps only in-frame clonotypes and omits some of them. The sample includes some 150,000 clones, roughly 73% of them seen just once. V lost 4 bases and J lost 4; bases outside the gene matches: 6. CDR1 and CDR2 from the germline V gene are SGDLS and YYNGEE. This CDR3 spans 15 amino acids. The J gene is TRBJ2-3, the V gene TRBV9, with TRBD2 matching 10 bases. The sample was PBMCs. The receptor's source is a male donor in good health and CMV-seronegative. CDR3 sequence reads: CASSPETSGADTQYF. CDR3 DNA: TGTGCCAGCAGCCCAGAAACTAGCGGGGCAGATACGCAGTATTTT.